This TCR beta chain was recovered during a study of Graves' ophthalmopathy and Graves' hyperthyroidism. V dropped 10 bases and J dropped 6 bases, with 9 bases sitting between them. From germline, CDR1 is ENHRY and CDR2 SYGVKD. The CDR3 covers 10 residues. TCR beta CDR3 amplification used RNA transcripts. After a first-round RT-PCR with HTBI primers, a second-round multiplex PCR was run. TCRdb passed the multiplex PCR reads through MiXCR, listing each CDR3 protein once. The profile shows 170,000 or so distinct CDR3 sequences, roughly two fifths of them singletons. By proportion, this clonotype is medium-sized.

The source of this sequence is a woman aged 40 to 50 with Graves' ophthalmopathy. The chain links TRBV10-3 to TRBJ1-1; no clear D. Sequenced sample: peripheral blood. The CDR3 DNA sequence: TGTGCCACCCGGGAGGCTGAAGCTTTCTTT. It encodes CATREAEAFF.